This TCR beta chain comes out of a study of vaccination and CD4 T cells after COVID-19. Study-wide findings and caveats: The authors identified 304 of 307 vaccine-specific clones in convalescent patients as spike mono-reactive.

On this clonotype itself: What it recognizes is unknown.

Indicated treatment: roughly ten-day PBMC culture with coronavirus spike peptide pools or control peptides (ViraFEST assay). ViraFEST used peptide pools to expand antigen-specific T cells and subsequently sequenced their TCRs. The Oncomine TCR Beta short-read assay generated sequence data from the DNA of cultured CD4+ T cells. Using the QIAamp micro DNA kit, genomic DNA was extracted from the CD4+ T cells that had been cultured. TCRdb recomputed calls from the PCR reads with MiXCR, one row per CDR3 protein. The table shows 6,500 to 8,500 distinct CDR3 sequences, with around 55% occurring only once. The sequence came from a human donor with COVID-19. Here the sequenced sample was cultured CD4+ T cells from blood, taken after SARS-CoV-2 vaccination.

The CDR3 region has the DNA TGTGCCACCAGTGACGATGGACAGGGCTATGGCTACACCTTC. Protein: CATSDDGQGYGYTF. This chain uses TRBV24-1 with TRBJ1-2, with 8 bases fitting TRBD1. In germline, CDR1 is KGHDR, CDR2 SFDVKD. V trimming: 4 bases; J trimming: 4 bases; junction bases outside the gene matches: 4. The CDR3 has 14 residues.